This T cell receptor (beta chain) was sequenced in a study of identical twins. TCRdb called the 5' RACE reads again in MiXCR, with one record for every CDR3 protein. The sample records around 510,000 distinct CDR3 sequences, 13% to 15% being singletons. Note on this clonotype: The antigen is not known.

Healthy Caucasians supplied all donations. Study results and caveats: A lower insertion count was a feature of abundant cord blood beta clonotypes, with no such feature in memory repertoires.

The same specimen was also included in a second study, on yellow fever vaccine responses in identical twins.

This clonotype was sampled from a woman aged 18-29 years in good health. The sample taken for sequencing was CD4+ T cells sorted from blood.

CDR3 region: CASTADNMNTEAFF. As DNA, the CDR3 is TGTGCCAGCACTGCGGACAACATGAACACTGAAGCTTTCTTT. This chain connects TRBV2 to TRBJ1-1, with D possibly being TRBD1 (5 bases). The germline gives CDR1 SNHLY, CDR2 FYNNEI. The CDR3 loop spans 14 amino acids. The V end was cut by 7 bases, the J end by 0 bases, with 12 bases between.